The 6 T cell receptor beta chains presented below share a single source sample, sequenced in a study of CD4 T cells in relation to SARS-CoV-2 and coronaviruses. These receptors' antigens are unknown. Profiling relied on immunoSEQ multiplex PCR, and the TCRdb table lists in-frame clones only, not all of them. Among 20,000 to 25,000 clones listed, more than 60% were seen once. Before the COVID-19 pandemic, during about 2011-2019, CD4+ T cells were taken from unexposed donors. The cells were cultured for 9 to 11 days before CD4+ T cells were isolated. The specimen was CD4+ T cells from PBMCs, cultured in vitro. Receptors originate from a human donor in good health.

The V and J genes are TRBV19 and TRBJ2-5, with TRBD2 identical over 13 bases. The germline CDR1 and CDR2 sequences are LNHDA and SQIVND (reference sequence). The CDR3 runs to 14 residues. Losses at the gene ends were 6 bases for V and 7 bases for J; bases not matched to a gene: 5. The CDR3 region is CASSGTSGTGTQYF. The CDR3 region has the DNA TGTGCCAGTAGCGGGACTAGCGGGACGGGGACCCAGTACTTC.

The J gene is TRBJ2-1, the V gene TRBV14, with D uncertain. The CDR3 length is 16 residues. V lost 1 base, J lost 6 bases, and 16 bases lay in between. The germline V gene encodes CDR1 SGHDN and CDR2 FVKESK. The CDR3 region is CASSQVFSQVSNEQFF. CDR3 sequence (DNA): TGTGCCAGCAGCCAAGTCTTTAGCCAGGTATCCAATGAGCAGTTCTTC.

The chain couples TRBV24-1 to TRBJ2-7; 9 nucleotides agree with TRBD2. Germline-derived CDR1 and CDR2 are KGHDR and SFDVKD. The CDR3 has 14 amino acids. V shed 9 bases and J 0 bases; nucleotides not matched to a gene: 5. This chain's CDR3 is CATGREGSSYEQYF. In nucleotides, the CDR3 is TGTGCCACCGGGCGGGAGGGGAGCTCCTACGAGCAGTACTTC.

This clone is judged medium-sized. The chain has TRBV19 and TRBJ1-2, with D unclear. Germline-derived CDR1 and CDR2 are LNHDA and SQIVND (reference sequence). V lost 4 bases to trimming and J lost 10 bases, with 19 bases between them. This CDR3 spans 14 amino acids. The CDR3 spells CASSTRRFEGAYTF. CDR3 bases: TGTGCCAGTAGTACCCGCCGTTTTGAGGGTGCCTACACCTTC.

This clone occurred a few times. The CDR3 loop is CASSDGLVNHRGRNTEAFF. For the CDR3, the DNA is TGTGCCAGCAGCGACGGATTAGTGAACCACAGGGGGCGGAACACTGAAGCTTTCTTT. The chain recombines TRBV7-3 with TRBJ1-1; 9 nucleotides line up with TRBD1. Germline CDR1 is SGHTA and CDR2 is FQGTGA. CDR3 length equals 19 residues. The junction had 17 bases not matched to a gene; V was cut back by 5 bases and J by 1 base.

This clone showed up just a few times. CDR3 protein: CASSGDRDRGGYGYTF. Written as DNA, the CDR3 is TGTGCCAGCAGCGGAGACCGGGACAGGGGAGGCTATGGCTACACCTTC. The rearrangement links TRBV7-9 to TRBJ1-2, with 10 bases that match TRBD1. The V gene end was trimmed by 5 bases and the J gene end by 4 bases; junction bases not matched to a gene: 10. The length of the CDR3 is 16 residues. Germline V CDR1 and CDR2: SEHNR, FQNEAQ (reference sequence).